The 16 T cell receptor beta chains below all came from one sample that was sequenced in a study of blood T cell repertoires in COVID-19. Produced via immunoSEQ multiplex PCR; TCRdb's table is partial and in-frame only. This table holds about 47,000 clones, over 75% found once. Sequences were obtained from peripheral blood. These receptors came from a man aged 50 to 60 with active COVID-19.

CDR3 DNA sequence: TGTGCCAGCATAAGGGGAAGGGGGTACGAGCAGTACTTC. This gives the protein CASIRGRGYEQYF. The chain links TRBV7-9 to TRBJ2-7, with D tentatively TRBD1 (6 bases). Per germline, CDR1 SEHNR and CDR2 FQNEAQ (reference sequence). The CDR3 runs to 13 residues. With 7 bases removed from V and 4 bases from J, the gap between germline ends came to 14 bases.

V usage is TRBV19 and J usage is TRBJ2-2; the match to TRBD2 covers 9 bases. The CDR3 spans 21 residues. V lost 3 bases to trimming and J lost 0 bases; unmatched junction nucleotides: 17. CDR1 is LNHDA and CDR2 is SQIVND in the germline V gene (reference sequence). CDR3: CASSILRVSGGRSANTGELFF. CDR3 coding DNA: TGTGCCAGTAGTATTCTTAGGGTTAGCGGGGGCAGATCCGCGAACACCGGGGAGCTGTTTTTT.

The chain employs TRBV7-3 and TRBJ1-2, with D possibly being TRBD1 (5 bases). Trimming stripped 5 bases from V and 8 bases from J, with 18 bases between. Germline CDR1 SGHTA, CDR2 FQGTGA. The CDR3 spans 14 residues. The CDR3 sequence: CASSQGHGIDGYTF. CDR3 in DNA: TGTGCCAGCAGCCAGGGCCATGGGATCGACGGCTACACCTTC.

The chain joins TRBV9 to TRBJ2-2; no definite D call. In germline, CDR1 is SGDLS, CDR2 YYNGEE. V lost 4 bases and J lost 7, with 11 bases in between. The CDR3 covers 13 residues. CDR3 amino acids: CASSSTPRGELFF. The CDR3 coding sequence is TGTGCCAGCAGCTCCACCCCGCGCGGGGAGCTGTTTTTT.

J is TRBJ2-3 and V is TRBV7-2; TRBD1 might be the D (5 bases). Germline assignment: CDR1 SGHTA and CDR2 FQGNSA. The CDR3 is 16 amino acids. Trimming took 4 bases from V and 3 from J, leaving 17 bases between them. The DNA for the CDR3 is TGTGCCAGCAGCTCATCCCGTGGGGCGTCGACAGATACGCAGTATTTT. Translating it yields CASSSSRGASTDTQYF.

In its sample, this clone was seen a few times. V and J are TRBV7-7 and TRBJ1-6, with TRBD1 matching over 11 bases. This CDR3 is built from 15 residues. Germline CDR1 and CDR2: SSHAT and FNYEAQ (reference sequence). The CDR3 DNA reads TGTGCTAGCTCCACGGACAGGGGGCTCGATTCACCCCTCCACTTT. It translates to CASSTDRGLDSPLHF.

This chain joins TRBV7-9 and TRBJ1-6; TRBD1 is a possible D gene (6 bases). The CDR3 runs to 15 residues. CDR1 is SEHNR and CDR2 is FQNEAQ in the germline V gene (reference sequence). Trimming took 5 bases from V and 9 from J, leaving 17 bases between them. The CDR3 DNA reads as TGTGCCAGCAGCCCCCAGGGGTCTTCGGGTTCACCCCTCCACTTT. Its translation: CASSPQGSSGSPLHF. Drawing the rest from reference TRBV7-9 and TRBJ1-6, the complete variable domain is DTGVSQNPRHKITKRGQNVTFRCDPISEHNRLYWYRQTLGQGPEFLTYFQNEAQLEKSRLLSDRFSAERPKGSFSTLEIQRTEQGDSAMYLCASSPQGSSGSPLHFGNGTRLTVT.

CDR3 amino acids: CASSDRVYEQYV. The CDR3 nucleotides are TGTGCCAGCAGTGACAGGGTCTACGAGCAGTACGTC. The chain has TRBV6-2 or TRBV6-3 and TRBJ2-7; 7 bases line up with TRBD1. In germline, CDR1 is MNHEY, CDR2 SVGEGT. V lost 5 bases to trimming and J lost 3 bases; unmatched junction nucleotides: 1. This CDR3 is 12 amino acids long.

This chain uses TRBV5-1 with TRBJ2-5; TRBD2 is a possible D gene (5 bases). The CDR3 runs 12 residues. Germline V gene lookup returns CDR1 SGHRS and CDR2 YFSETQ. The V end lost 7 bases, the J end lost 3 bases, and 10 bases lay between the germline ends. CDR3 sequence (DNA): TGCGCCAGCTCGTGGGAGAAAGAGACCCAGTACTTC. As protein: CASSWEKETQYF.

V gene TRBV9 combines with J gene TRBJ2-1; tentative D call: TRBD1 (6 bases). Germline CDR1 reads SGDLS; CDR2 reads YYNGEE. This CDR3 region has 19 residues. Trimming removed 4 bases at V and 0 bases at J, with 23 bases between. The CDR3 is CASSPRSGTKVSSYNEQFF. The DNA of the CDR3 is TGTGCCAGCAGCCCTCGATCCGGGACAAAGGTTAGCTCCTACAATGAGCAGTTCTTC.

The DNA for the CDR3 is TGCAGCGTTGACAGTTATGGCTACACCTTC. Translation: CSVDSYGYTF. The chain has TRBV29-1 and TRBJ1-2; no clear D gene. The CDR3 extends over 10 amino acids. CDR1 and CDR2 from the germline V gene are SQVTM and ANQGSEA. The germline V and J ends were trimmed by 3 bases and 5 bases, with 4 bases remaining between them.

A single count supports this clone. The chain carries TRBV23-1 and TRBJ2-7; weak D call: TRBD2 (6 bases). TRBV23-1 is flagged as an ORF with uncertain function. The germline V and J ends were trimmed by 3 bases and 7 bases, with 13 bases remaining between them. CDR3 size: 13 residues. The CDR3 here is CASSQDGSREQYV. The CDR3 nucleotides are TGCGCCAGCAGTCAGGACGGGAGTAGGGAGCAGTACGTC.

J is TRBJ2-3 and V is TRBV6-6; 7 bases are a match to TRBD2. The CDR3 runs to 16 residues. The germline V gene has CDR1 MNHNY and CDR2 SVGAGI (reference sequence). J was trimmed by 2 bases and V by 8 bases; bases with no gene match: 13. The CDR3 spells CASFNIGGGATDTQYF. DNA of the CDR3: TGTGCCAGCTTTAACATCGGCGGGGGAGCCACAGATACGCAGTATTTT.

The rearrangement links TRBV6-5 to TRBJ2-7; TRBD2 aligns across 11 bases. Germline CDR1 reads MNHEY; CDR2 reads SVGAGI. After removal of 2 bases from V and 7 bases from J, the junction contained 7 bases not matched to a gene. This CDR3 is 15 amino acids long. CDR3 region: CASSYLSGGAGEQYF. The DNA for the CDR3 is TGTGCCAGCAGTTACCTTAGCGGGGGGGCCGGAGAGCAGTACTTC.

The rearrangement uses TRBV5-1 and TRBJ2-1; 8 nucleotides agree with TRBD2. The CDR3 consists of 16 residues. Germline V lookup: CDR1 SGHRS, CDR2 YFSETQ. The ends lost 0 bases at V and 2 bases at J; junction bases unmatched: 4. The CDR3 DNA reads as TGCGCCAGCAGCTTGGATGGCGGGAGGACCTACAATGAGCAGTTCTTC. Its protein is CASSLDGGRTYNEQFF. Filled out from reference TRBV5-1 and TRBJ2-1, the complete variable domain reads KAGVTQTPRYLIKTRGQQVTLSCSPISGHRSVSWYQQTPGQGLQFLFEYFSETQRNKGNFPGRFSGRQFSNSRSEMNVSTLELGDSALYLCASSLDGGRTYNEQFFGPGTRLTVL.

The chain couples TRBV6-1 to TRBJ2-7; weak D call: TRBD1 (5 bases). The CDR3 contains 14 residues. Germline V gives CDR1 MNHNS, CDR2 SASEGT. V was cut by 0 bases and J by 6 bases, with 12 bases left in between. The CDR3 DNA sequence: TGTGCCAGCAGTGAAGCGGTCTACAGGAGCGAGCAGTACGTC. This sequence encodes CASSEAVYRSEQYV.